These 26 T cell receptor beta chains were all obtained from the same sample, sequenced in a study of blood T cell repertoires in COVID-19. Measured with immunoSEQ multiplex PCR; TCRdb has only the in-frame clones, and not every one. The sample lists approximately 200,000 clones, roughly 87% occurring once. The sequencing input was PBMCs or T cells enriched from blood (not recorded which). The receptors shown here come from a man aged 25-40 years who had recovered from COVID-19.

The rearrangement joins TRBV3-1 (or the pseudogene TRBV3-2) to TRBJ2-7; 11 bases are a match to TRBD1. Germline V gene sequence: CDR1 LGHDT, CDR2 YNNKEL (reference sequence). The CDR3 length is 16 residues. V dropped 3 bases and J dropped 2; count of bases not matched to a gene: 6. The CDR3 loop reads CASSQKSGQGAYEQYF. The CDR3 region has the DNA TGTGCCAGCAGCCAGAAGTCGGGACAGGGGGCCTACGAGCAGTACTTC.

The chain carries TRBV2 and TRBJ1-1; no clear D gene. The CDR3 spans 13 residues. The V and J ends lost 3 bases and 2 bases respectively, with 7 bases between them. Germline V gene data show CDR1 as SNHLY and CDR2 as FYNNEI. The CDR3 loop reads CASSDNRNTEAFF. The CDR3 DNA reads TGTGCCAGCAGTGACAACAGAAACACTGAAGCTTTCTTT. Filled out from reference TRBV2 and TRBJ1-1, the complete variable domain reads EPEVTQTPSHQVTQMGQEVILRCVPISNHLYFYWYRQILGQKVEFLVSFYNNEISEKSEIFDDQFSVERPDGSNFTLKIRSTKLEDSAMYFCASSDNRNTEAFFGQGTRLTVV.

The rearrangement links TRBV6-5 to TRBJ2-7; 7 nucleotides align to TRBD1. Germline V gives CDR1 MNHEY, CDR2 SVGAGI. The CDR3 is 14 residues long. The V and J ends lost 6 bases and 1 base, in that order; junction bases with no gene match: 6. The CDR3 DNA sequence: TGTGCCAGCAGCCGAGGGACAGTTTCCTACGAGCAGTACTTC. As protein: CASSRGTVSYEQYF.

The J gene is TRBJ1-1, the V gene TRBV5-1; weak D call: TRBD1 (6 bases). This CDR3 is 14 amino acids long. V was cut by 0 bases and J by 3 bases, with 9 bases left in between. Germline CDR1 reads SGHRS; CDR2 reads YFSETQ. CDR3 amino acids: CASSLEGGYTEAFF. The DNA of the CDR3 is TGCGCCAGCAGCTTGGAAGGGGGTTACACTGAAGCTTTCTTT.

The chain joins TRBV3-1 (or the pseudogene TRBV3-2) to TRBJ2-4; possible D gene TRBD2, 5 bases. V shed 0 bases and J shed 0 bases, with 12 bases lying between them. Germline V gene sequence: CDR1 LGHDT, CDR2 YNNKEL (reference sequence). The CDR3 is made up of 17 amino acids. The CDR3 DNA reads as TGTGCCAGCAGCCAAGAGATGTTGAGGGTAGCCAAAAACATTCAGTACTTC. It specifies CASSQEMLRVAKNIQYF.

The CDR3 region is CASSPTRVAKNIQYF. The CDR3 DNA follows: TGTGCCAGCAGCCCGACCAGGGTAGCCAAAAACATTCAGTACTTC. The chain combines TRBV7-8 with TRBJ2-4, with a weak D call TRBD1 (5 bases). The CDR3 totals 15 residues. Germline values: CDR1 SGHVS, CDR2 FQNEAQ. Trimming cost V 5 bases and J 0 bases, with 11 bases left between them.

This clone was seen once. The J gene is TRBJ1-2, the V gene TRBV19; D might be TRBD1 (6 bases). Germline V lookup: CDR1 LNHDA, CDR2 SQIVND (reference sequence). Deletions cut 5 bases from V and 4 bases from J, with 20 bases between. The CDR3 contains 16 residues. CDR3 loop: CASSVPSGGAGYGYTF. The CDR3 coding sequence is TGTGCCAGTAGTGTCCCCTCTGGGGGCGCCGGCTATGGCTACACCTTC.

The rearrangement links TRBV28 to TRBJ1-2; D remains ambiguous. The germline V and J ends were trimmed by 8 bases and 1 base, with 11 bases remaining between them. Germline CDR1 reads MDHEN; CDR2 reads SYDVKM. The CDR3 covers 13 residues. The CDR3, as DNA: TGTGCCAGCTTCTCAGGTATTAACTATGGCTACACCTTC. Translated, it gives CASFSGINYGYTF.

This chain connects TRBV7-8 to TRBJ1-1; a weak D match, TRBD1 (5 bases). The CDR3 covers 14 residues. Germline CDR1 SGHVS, CDR2 FQNEAQ. V dropped 6 bases and J dropped 1 base, with 12 bases sitting between them. The CDR3 DNA reads TGTGCCAGCAGGGTAAGGGGCGCGAACACTGAAGCTTTCTTT. It is translated as CASRVRGANTEAFF.

This sequence joins TRBV7-9 and TRBJ1-5; tentative D call: TRBD1 (5 bases). The CDR3 covers 14 residues. With 2 bases removed from V and 5 bases from J, the gap between germline ends came to 10 bases. Germline-derived CDR1 and CDR2 are SEHNR and FQNEAQ (reference sequence). The CDR3 spells CASSLQGEDQPQHF. The CDR3 bases are TGTGCCAGCAGCTTACAGGGTGAGGATCAGCCCCAGCATTTT.

This clone has a single count. The gene calls are TRBV9 and TRBJ2-3; D gene ambiguous. The germline gives CDR1 SGDLS, CDR2 YYNGEE. The V gene lost 0 bases and the J gene lost 5 bases, with 13 bases spanning the gap. The CDR3 has 15 amino acids. DNA of the CDR3: TGTGCCAGCAGCGTAGCTCCGAGCCGCGAAGATACGCAGTATTTT. Protein: CASSVAPSREDTQYF. The full variable domain, completed using reference TRBV9 and TRBJ2-3, is DSGVTQTPKHLITATGQRVTLRCSPRSGDLSVYWYQQSLDQGLQFLIQYYNGEERAKGNILERFSAQQFPDLHSELNLSSLELGDSALYFCASSVAPSREDTQYFGPGTRLTVL.

The sample holds a few counts of this clone. The V and J genes are TRBV2 and TRBJ1-1; unclear D gene. Trimming shortened V by 6 bases and J by 11 bases, and 16 bases separated the two germline ends. CDR1 and CDR2 from the germline V gene are SNHLY and FYNNEI. This CDR3 spans 12 amino acids. The CDR3 sequence: CASSVPGKSAFF. The CDR3 DNA reads as TGTGCCAGCAGCGTACCGGGGAAGTCGGCTTTCTTT.

A single count supports this clone. The chain combines TRBV3-1 (or the pseudogene TRBV3-2) with TRBJ1-2; weak D call: TRBD1 (6 bases). Deletions cut 1 base from V and 8 bases from J, with 14 bases between. Germline lookup yields CDR1 LGHDT and CDR2 YNNKEL (reference sequence). The CDR3 sequence is 14 residues long. The DNA of the CDR3 is TGTGCCAGCAGCCAAGTCGGGGAGGGGGGCGGCTACACCTTC. Translating gives CASSQVGEGGGYTF.

This clone was detected only a few times. The V call is TRBV7-8, the J call TRBJ2-7; D perhaps matches TRBD2 (6 bases). This CDR3 has 13 residues. V gave up 5 bases and J gave up 3 bases, with 11 bases separating them. Looked up from germline, CDR1 is SGHVS and CDR2 is FQNEAQ. The CDR3 here is CASSPGVLYEQYF. Written as DNA, the CDR3 is TGTGCCAGCAGCCCGGGGGTTCTCTACGAGCAGTACTTC.

The chain employs TRBV12-3 or TRBV12-4 and TRBJ1-2, with a weak D call TRBD1 (5 bases). The CDR3 covers 13 residues. The ends were cut back, 2 bases at V and 8 bases at J, with 12 bases in the middle. The CDR3: CASSLSGAGGYTF. DNA of the CDR3: TGTGCCAGCAGTTTAAGCGGGGCGGGCGGCTACACCTTC.

This clone showed up just once. The V and J genes are TRBV28 and TRBJ1-4; 8 nucleotides line up with TRBD1. Trimming took 5 bases from V and 4 from J; bases not matched to a gene: 3. Germline V gene sequence: CDR1 MDHEN, CDR2 SYDVKM. The CDR3 sequence is 14 residues long. Here the CDR3 reads CASSTDRVNEKLFF. The CDR3 region has the DNA TGTGCCAGCAGTACGGACAGGGTTAATGAAAAACTGTTTTTT.

The gene calls are TRBV7-9 and TRBJ1-1; 7 positions match TRBD1. The germline V gene has CDR1 SEHNR and CDR2 FQNEAQ (reference sequence). After removal of 4 bases from V and 3 bases from J, the junction contained 14 bases not matched to a gene. The CDR3 has 17 amino acids. The CDR3 reads CASSSLRVRGFYTEAFF. The DNA for the CDR3 is TGTGCCAGCAGCTCACTCAGGGTCAGGGGGTTTTACACTGAAGCTTTCTTT. Full variable domain (remainder filled in from reference TRBV7-9 and TRBJ1-1): DTGVSQNPRHKITKRGQNVTFRCDPISEHNRLYWYRQTLGQGPEFLTYFQNEAQLEKSRLLSDRFSAERPKGSFSTLEIQRTEQGDSAMYLCASSSLRVRGFYTEAFFGQGTRLTVV.

The rearrangement links TRBV3-1 (or the pseudogene TRBV3-2) to TRBJ1-4; D not certain. This CDR3 is 16 amino acids long. V was clipped by 1 base and J by 8 bases, with 17 bases between them. The germline CDR1 and CDR2 sequences are LGHDT and YNNKEL (reference sequence). The CDR3 spells CASSQGALGVGEKLFF. For the CDR3, the DNA is TGTGCCAGCAGCCAAGGGGCTCTCGGCGTTGGAGAAAAACTGTTTTTT.

This clone has only one observation. The chain joins TRBV9 to TRBJ1-4, with 7 positions matching TRBD1. Germline V gene lookup returns CDR1 SGDLS and CDR2 YYNGEE. The J segment lost 5 bases and the V segment lost 3 bases, leaving 4 bases of the junction unmatched. There are 14 residues in the CDR3. CDR3 sequence: CASSGSGGNEKLFF. CDR3 bases: TGTGCCAGCAGCGGATCAGGGGGAAATGAAAAACTGTTTTTT.

The chain couples TRBV12-5 to TRBJ1-5; the match to TRBD1 covers 7 bases. V lost 5 bases, J lost 5 bases, and 6 bases stayed unmatched. The CDR3 is 14 amino acids. CDR1 LGHNT and CDR2 FRNRAP come from the germline V gene. DNA for the CDR3: TGTGCTAGTGGTGCCGACAGGGATTATCAGCCCCAGCATTTT. Protein: CASGADRDYQPQHF.

The rearrangement links TRBV19 to TRBJ1-1, with TRBD1 as a possible D gene (6 bases). The CDR3 has 13 amino acids. Trimming took 5 bases from V and 4 from J, leaving 11 bases between them. Per the germline V gene, CDR1 is LNHDA and CDR2 is SQIVND (reference sequence). The CDR3 DNA is TGTGCCAGTAGTGTCATCAGGGGCACTGAAGCTTTCTTT. This codes for CASSVIRGTEAFF.

V usage is TRBV6-5 and J usage is TRBJ2-7; 10 nucleotides agree with TRBD1. The V and J ends lost 6 bases and 8 bases, in that order; junction bases with no gene match: 10. From germline, CDR1 is MNHEY and CDR2 SVGAGI. This CDR3 comprises 14 residues. The CDR3 DNA follows: TGTGCCAGCAGCTCCGGGACAGGGGCGACGAAGCAGTACTTC. The encoded protein is CASSSGTGATKQYF.

The CDR3 here is CASSPQVAGDYNEQFF. CDR3 DNA sequence: TGTGCCAGCAGCCCCCAGGTAGCGGGGGACTACAATGAGCAGTTCTTC. This chain links TRBV9 with TRBJ2-1, with 9 bases that match TRBD2. Trimming removed 4 bases from V and 3 bases from J; junction bases left unmatched: 8. The CDR3 extends over 16 amino acids. Per germline, CDR1 SGDLS and CDR2 YYNGEE. Filled out from reference TRBV9 and TRBJ2-1, the complete variable domain reads DSGVTQTPKHLITATGQRVTLRCSPRSGDLSVYWYQQSLDQGLQFLIQYYNGEERAKGNILERFSAQQFPDLHSELNLSSLELGDSALYFCASSPQVAGDYNEQFFGPGTRLTVL.

V usage is TRBV19 and J usage is TRBJ1-2; TRBD1 agrees at 9 bases. Germline V lookup: CDR1 LNHDA, CDR2 SQIVND (reference sequence). This CDR3 is built from 14 residues. The ends lost 5 bases at V and 8 bases at J; junction bases unmatched: 9. The CDR3 DNA reads TGTGCCAGTAGTTCGAGGACAGGGGCGAGGGGCTACACCTTC. Translated: CASSSRTGARGYTF.

The chain is built from TRBV19 and TRBJ2-1, with TRBD1 identical over 9 bases. Trimming cost V 4 bases and J 9 bases; bases outside gene matches: 10. The CDR3 loop spans 15 amino acids. Germline V gene data show CDR1 as LNHDA and CDR2 as SQIVND (reference sequence). The CDR3 DNA is TGTGCCAGTAGTACCCGTGGGACAGGGTCAAGTGAGCAGTTCTTC. It translates to CASSTRGTGSSEQFF.

The V call is TRBV19, the J call TRBJ2-6, with D perhaps matching TRBD1 (6 bases). CDR1 and CDR2 (germline): LNHDA, SQIVND (reference sequence). The ends were cut back, 5 bases at V and 2 bases at J, with 10 bases in the middle. The CDR3 has 15 residues. CDR3 nucleotide sequence: TGTGCCAGTAGTTTCAGGGGCACTGGGGCCAACGTCCTGACTTTC. It translates to CASSFRGTGANVLTF.